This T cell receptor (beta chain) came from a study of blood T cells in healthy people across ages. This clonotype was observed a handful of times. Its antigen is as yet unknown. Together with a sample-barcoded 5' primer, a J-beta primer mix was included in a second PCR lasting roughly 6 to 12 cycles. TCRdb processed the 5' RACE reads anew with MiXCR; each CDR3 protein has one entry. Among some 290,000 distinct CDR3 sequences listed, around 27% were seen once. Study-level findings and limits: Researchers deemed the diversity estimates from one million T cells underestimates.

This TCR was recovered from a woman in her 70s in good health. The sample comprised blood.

In DNA, the CDR3 is TGTGCCAGCAGGAGTGTATCTTTAGCCGGGGAGCTGTTTTTT. Translating it yields CASRSVSLAGELFF. The V call is TRBV6-1, the J call TRBJ2-2, with D unclear. Trimming cost V 6 bases and J 6 bases, with 14 bases left between them. Germline values: CDR1 MNHNS, CDR2 SASEGT. The CDR3 runs to 14 residues.